This T cell receptor (beta chain) was documented in a study of Ad26.COV2.S vaccination and SARS-CoV-2 variants. About the study: Donor allocation was to the COV1001 Ad26.COV2.S trial arm. Points from the study as a whole: Possible underestimation of total T cell responses by the TCR breadth and depth analyses was noted.

CDR1 LGHDT and CDR2 YNNKEL come from the germline V gene (reference sequence). Trimming shortened V by 4 bases and J by 0 bases, and 13 bases separated the two germline ends. CDR3 length: 15 amino acids. Treatment here: about 20 received Ad26.COV2.S at low or high dose, single or two shots; about five received placebo; per-sample allocation not given. After the first vaccine or placebo injection, samples were drawn on day 63. Clones were sequenced by immunoSEQ multiplex PCR, and TCRdb holds only the in-frame ones, with some missing. The data contain about 440,000 clones, 90% of them seen just once; the ten biggest clones take up less than 5.5%. To note about this clone: Its target is unknown. The sample contains more than one DNA sequence encoding this CDR3.

This material consisted of peripheral blood, taken in a trial of Ad26.COV2.S vaccine versus placebo. The chain has TRBV3-1 (or the pseudogene TRBV3-2) and TRBJ2-7, with D tentatively TRBD2 (6 bases). This TCR derives from a person between 18 and 60 years old who received the Ad26.COV2.S COVID-19 vaccine or a placebo. The CDR3 coding sequence is TGTGCCAGCAGCCGCGGGACTGGAAGCTCCTACGAGCAGTACTTC. Translating gives CASSRGTGSSYEQYF.